This note documents a single T cell receptor (beta chain) sequence. Its antigen is undetermined. V lost 7 bases and J lost 8; bases outside the gene matches: 8. Germline assignment: CDR1 MDHEN and CDR2 SYDVKM. This CDR3 contains 13 residues. The data stem from a study of cytomegalovirus exposure and HLA in healthy donors. Findings of the study overall: As a later analysis showed, several of the most significant clusters appeared to be linked to common viral pathogens.

A multiplex PCR was run with 60 Vbeta primers and 13 Jbeta primers. In the original processing: A follow-up analysis tallied 86 million or so unique TCR beta chains, 8.5 million to 14 million shared. TCRdb keeps only in-frame clones here, not all; method: immunoSEQ multiplex PCR. Clonal size and the V and J genes are those of that table, whereas D and trimming came from the DNA. The profile shows about 130,000 clones, 83% of them singletons. The gene calls are TRBV28 and TRBJ2-3, with 8 positions matching TRBD1. Sample: PBMCs. This receptor was taken from a middle-aged woman in good health and CMV-seropositive. This CDR3 reads CASTQDRVATQYF. CDR3 DNA sequence: TGTGCCAGCACCCAGGACAGGGTTGCTACGCAGTATTTT.